The clone carrying this T cell receptor (beta chain) has more than one count but fewer than ten. Its antigen is not known. The Oncomine TCR Beta short-read assay sequenced DNA from cultured CD4+ T cells. From the PCR reads, TCRdb called clonotypes with MiXCR, one entry per CDR3 protein. The data show under 15,000 distinct CDR3 sequences, 40% to 60% seen once. Noted treatment: approximately nine-day PBMC culture with coronavirus spike peptide pools or control peptides (ViraFEST assay). The culture of about 2 million PBMCs per well included approximately 9.3 IU/ml IL-2 and about 9.8 ug/ml peptide pools. The CDR3 spans 15 residues. This record belongs to a study of vaccination and CD4 T cells after COVID-19. Findings of the study overall: In convalescent patients, 304 of 307 vaccine-specific clones were mono-reactive for SARS-CoV-2 spike.

This chain uses TRBV21-1 with TRBJ1-2. TRBV21-1 is labeled a pseudogene. The sample taken for sequencing was CD4+ T cells from blood, cultured in vitro. This TCR derives from a human donor who had recovered from COVID-19. The CDR3 reads CASSKVSYRNYGYTF. In DNA form, the CDR3 reads TGTGCCAGCAGCAAAGTGAGTTATCGGAACTATGGCTACACCTTC.